This T cell receptor beta chain was observed in a study of graft-versus-host responses after intestinal transplantation. Across the study: The recipients all started with anti-thymocyte globulin induction and then took tacrolimus and steroids for 3 to 4 years. Study results and limitations: Early post-transplant HvG declines showed an association with peak circulating GvH clone levels. Some patients had graft-donor T cell macrochimerism. In their allografts, the ratios of graft-versus-host to host-versus-graft T cell clones were high. Investigators detected GvH clones in recipient marrow, with some emerging earlier in ileum or blood.

As regards this clone: Its cognate antigen is unknown.

The repertoire was sequenced with immunoSEQ multiplex PCR; TCRdb's copy has only in-frame clones and lacks some. The sample has around 77,000 clones; 85% to 95% are singletons. The origin of this receptor is a human donor who received an intestinal transplant. Sequenced material: unstimulated CD8+ T cells sorted from spleen or lymph node cells, taken before intestinal transplant.

Written as DNA, the CDR3 is TGTGCCAGCAGTGCAACAGGGCTTGTCCTTATCTACGAGCAGTACTTC. It codes for CASSATGLVLIYEQYF. This rearrangement joins TRBV2 to TRBJ2-7; TRBD1 is a possible D gene (6 bases). The CDR3 covers 16 residues. The germline V gene encodes CDR1 SNHLY and CDR2 FYNNEI. The germline V and J ends were trimmed by 4 bases and 3 bases, with 19 bases remaining between them.